Below are 8 T cell receptor beta chains sequenced from a single sample in a study of early T cells in non-severe SARS-CoV-2 infection. TCRdb analysed the 5' RACE reads with MiXCR anew, one entry per CDR3 protein. The data show fewer than 100,000 distinct CDR3 sequences, with over 9.5% seen just once and 3.4% held by the top ten. The specimen sequenced was whole blood. These receptors came from an adult who was a healthcare worker with PCR-confirmed SARS-CoV-2 infection or an uninfected control (not recorded which).

The chain uses TRBV7-8 and TRBJ2-1, with D perhaps TRBD2 (5 bases). Trimming pared 2 bases from V and 1 base from J, leaving 12 bases between. Germline V gene lookup returns CDR1 SGHVS and CDR2 FQNEAQ. The CDR3 totals 16 residues. CDR3: CASSLTPGGSYNEQFF. The CDR3 DNA sequence: TGTGCCAGCAGCTTAACTCCTGGCGGGTCCTACAATGAGCAGTTCTTC.

CDR3 coding DNA: TGCGCCAGCAGCTTAGGGGCCCTGGGGACTGAAGCTTTCTTT. This gives the protein CASSLGALGTEAFF. The chain joins TRBV5-1 to TRBJ1-1, with D perhaps TRBD1 (5 bases). This CDR3 comprises 14 residues. Trimming pared 2 bases from V and 5 bases from J, leaving 13 bases between. Germline CDR1 reads SGHRS; CDR2 reads YFSETQ.

This clonotype was observed a handful of times. V usage is TRBV19 and J usage is TRBJ2-7; TRBD2 agrees at 9 bases. Germline loops: CDR1 LNHDA, CDR2 SQIVND (reference sequence). This CDR3 is built from 15 residues. J lost 0 bases, V lost 6 bases, and 6 bases had no gene match. The CDR3 spells CASSISGSLSYEQYF. The CDR3 DNA sequence: TGTGCCAGTAGCATTAGCGGGAGCCTCTCCTACGAGCAGTACTTC. Full variable domain (missing parts from reference TRBV19 and TRBJ2-7): DGGITQSPKYLFRKEGQNVTLSCEQNLNHDAMYWYRQDPGQGLRLIYYSQIVNDFQKGDIAEGYSVSREKKESFPLTVTSAQKNPTAFYLCASSISGSLSYEQYFGPGTRLTVT.

This clonotype was seen a handful of times. The chain recombines TRBV11-3 with TRBJ2-1; TRBD1 matches at 8 bases. Trimming cost V 0 bases and J 5 bases; bases outside gene matches: 6. CDR1 and CDR2 (germline): SGHNT, YENEEA. The CDR3 length is 16 residues. DNA of the CDR3: TGTGCCAGCAGCTTAGAGGGGACAGGAGTTAACAATGAGCAGTTCTTC. Translation: CASSLEGTGVNNEQFF.

This clonotype was observed a few times. The rearrangement uses TRBV20-1 and TRBJ1-5; weak D call: TRBD1 (6 bases). V lost 6 bases, J lost 6 bases, and 24 bases lay in between. The CDR3 is 16 residues long. Germline V gene data show CDR1 as DFQATT and CDR2 as SNEGSKA (reference sequence). The CDR3 DNA follows: TGCAGTGCCCGTGATATATTAGGAGGGGGGAGTCAGCCCCAGCATTTT. As protein: CSARDILGGGSQPQHF.

This clonotype came up many times. The chain recombines TRBV28 with TRBJ2-2; D not certain. The CDR3 covers 14 residues. Trimming removed 6 bases at V and 3 bases at J, with 11 bases between. Looked up from germline, CDR1 is MDHEN and CDR2 is SYDVKM. CDR3: CASRLGGDTGELFF. The CDR3 coding sequence is TGTGCCAGCAGATTAGGTGGAGACACCGGGGAGCTGTTTTTT.

This clonotype was counted only a few times. V and J are TRBV6-2 or TRBV6-3 and TRBJ1-5, with no clear D. This CDR3 contains 15 residues. Trimming pared 6 bases from V and 4 bases from J, leaving 16 bases between. Germline lookup yields CDR1 MNHEY and CDR2 SVGEGT. The CDR3 nucleotides read TGTGCCAGCAGAGACACTAGGAGGTCAAATCAGCCCCAGCATTTT. It codes for CASRDTRRSNQPQHF.

This clonotype was counted many times. This chain connects TRBV28 to TRBJ2-2; D may match TRBD1 or TRBD2 (7 bases each). Germline-derived CDR1 and CDR2 are MDHEN and SYDVKM. The CDR3 is 14 residues long. V was clipped by 11 bases and J by 6 bases, with 19 bases between them. The CDR3 coding sequence is TGTGCCGCCCGGACGACAGGGAGGGCCGGGGAGCTGTTTTTT. Residues: CAARTTGRAGELFF.